The count of the clone carrying this T cell receptor beta chain is one. Its target is not known. The sample belongs to a study of cytomegalovirus exposure and HLA in healthy donors. Notes on the study in general: Some V segments could not be told apart, so they were left out, TRBV6-2 and TRBV6-3 among them. Data from an earlier analysis indicated that most TCR beta V segments were productive either about 87% or about 30% of the time.

Trimming cost V 5 bases and J 0 bases, with 11 bases left between them. The CDR3 extends over 14 amino acids. CDR1 is MNHEY, CDR2 SMNVEV, per germline (reference sequence). Vbeta (60) and Jbeta (13) primers were used in the PCR. Repertoires were generated with immunoSEQ multiplex PCR, while TCRdb's copy carries only in-frame clones and drops some. The sample contains about 130,000 clones, over 70% of which appear only once. The J gene is TRBJ2-7, the V gene TRBV27; a weak D match, TRBD2 (5 bases). The sequence was obtained from a woman between 40 and 55 years old in good health and CMV-seronegative. The sequencing input was PBMCs. CDR3 coding DNA: TGTGCCAGCAGTCCAGCGGTGAACTCCTACGAGCAGTACTTC. Translated, it gives CASSPAVNSYEQYF.